This T cell receptor beta chain was identified in a study of cytomegalovirus exposure and HLA in healthy donors. Study details: Earlier work reported 100 million or so unique TCR beta sequences from roughly 180 million T cells.

Germline trimming cut 2 bases from V and 1 base from J; bases unmatched to any gene: 4. The germline V gene has CDR1 SGHRS and CDR2 YFSETQ. CDR3 length: 15 amino acids. PCR amplification relied on 60 Vbeta primers (plus 13 Jbeta primers). Clones were sequenced by immunoSEQ multiplex PCR, and TCRdb holds only the in-frame ones, with some missing. This table has over 55,000 clones, about 70% appearing once. This sequence was found in a man aged 35 to 55 in good health and CMV-seropositive. The V gene is TRBV5-1, the J gene TRBJ2-7, with 9 positions matching TRBD2. The sequenced sample consisted of PBMCs. The CDR3 nucleotides read TGCGCCAGCAGCTTTTTAGCGGGAGCTTCCTACGAGCAGTACTTC. It codes for CASSFLAGASYEQYF. The full variable domain, in which reference TRBV5-1 and TRBJ2-7 provide the parts outside the CDR3, is KAGVTQTPRYLIKTRGQQVTLSCSPISGHRSVSWYQQTPGQGLQFLFEYFSETQRNKGNFPGRFSGRQFSNSRSEMNVSTLELGDSALYLCASSFLAGASYEQYFGPGTRLTVT.